The sequence of this TCR beta chain was determined in a study of blood T cells in healthy people across ages. Total RNA extraction produced at least 5 micrograms (per sample) for the study. A second PCR of about 7 to 12 cycles used a sample-barcoded 5' primer and a J-beta primer mix. Each CDR3 protein is one row after TCRdb ran MiXCR on the 5' RACE reads. The sample contains under 1,000,000 distinct CDR3 sequences, less than 60% of which appear only once. Study-wide results and limits: Both higher diversity and more naive CD4+ cells marked long-lived donors when set against aged donors. Those diversity estimates obtained from one million T cells were thought to be underestimates. Roughly linear declines in TCR beta diversity per million T cells occurred with age.

This clonotype was counted once. Antigen specificity is unknown. The V gene's germline CDR1 is SGHDN and CDR2 FVKESK. The CDR3 spans 14 residues. The rearrangement links TRBV14 to TRBJ2-5; D remains unclear. Matching the DNA end better, TRBJ2-7 makes the J call doubtful. The sequence was collected from a man at least 80 years old in good health. Specimen: blood. CDR3 bases: TGTGCCAGCAGCCAAGATCTGGTCAGCTACGAGCAGTACTTC. It specifies CASSQDLVSYEQYF.